This T cell receptor (beta chain) is drawn from a study of glioma-infiltrating T cells. As to this clonotype: A read error may account for a junction end that differs from germline.

Amplification of TCR alpha and beta CDR3 regions from RNA used iRepertoire nested multiplex PCR. Input was about 85-400 ng of tissue mRNA or PBMC total RNA. TCRdb fed the multiplex PCR reads into MiXCR, producing one record per CDR3 protein. The sample lists some 120,000 distinct CDR3 sequences, about 23% seen once, with approximately 16% in the top ten. Germline V gene data show CDR1 as GTSNPN and CDR2 as SVGIG (reference sequence). CDR3 size: 12 residues. The chain links TRBV30 to TRBJ1-1, with D hard to call. The sequence was obtained from a human donor with low-grade glioma or glioblastoma, undergoing nonglioma brain surgery, or in good health (not recorded which). The sequenced sample was glioma tissue, nonneoplastic brain tissue, or PBMCs (not recorded which). The CDR3 nucleotides are TGTACCTGGAGTGTCTCTGACCCGGTGGCTTTCTTT. Its translation: CTWSVSDPVAFF.